These T cell receptor beta chains were read from a single sample in a study of control samples from healthy donors and cancer patients. Generated by immunoSEQ multiplex PCR, the TCRdb table keeps only in-frame clones and is missing some. The table lists 150,000 to 200,000 clones, almost 90% of them singletons. The specimen was blood. All receptors derive from a man between 18 and 29 years old in good health. Each CDR3 is given without its conserved first and last residue. D genes are given only for firm matches.

CDR3	V	D
ASSLADRGAYEQY	TRBV11-1	TRBD1
ASSQGSGLAYEQY	TRBV5-4	TRBD2
ATSGLALANTGELF	TRBV10-2	TRBD2
ASSPWRGRETQY	TRBV5-4	-
ASSPVSGDGNTIY	TRBV18	-
ASHPRGGETQY	TRBV7-8	-
ASIPKKARNYGYT	TRBV6-2/TRBV6-3	-
AWNRGNNNEQF	TRBV30	TRBD1
ATTNTEAF	TRBV7-9	-
ASSYSGQVSGNTIY	TRBV6-5	TRBD1
ASRDYIENEQY	TRBV5-1	TRBD2
ASSLGTDYEQY	TRBV11-3	TRBD1
ASSLEVGNYGYT	TRBV5-1	-
ASSQAPGGNTEAF	TRBV4-2	-
ASSATGSYTEAF	TRBV7-3	-
ASTTYSYNEQF	TRBV7-2	-
ATGDRNTEAF	TRBV18	TRBD1
ASSTGSTDTQY	TRBV11-3	-
ASSQDLGGSYGYT	TRBV4-1	-
ASSLDRVGNTEAF	TRBV5-1	-
ASSLDHEGPEQY	TRBV11-2	-
ASSLGTSGEETQY	TRBV5-4	-
ASSVGVWRDEQY	TRBV9	-
ASSQDRRTGENSPLH	TRBV4-3	TRBD1
ASSLAVVGGYT	TRBV7-2	-
ASLTAGKSYEQY	TRBV28	-
ASSPDINTEAF	TRBV18	-
SVRRNEQF	TRBV29-1	-
ASSLGGGADPTGELF	TRBV11-2	TRBD1
SVDGDSPSYEQY	TRBV29-1	-
ASSQSLVNFGEQY	TRBV4-3	-
ASSATGYNEQF	TRBV19	-
ASSAGDQETQY	TRBV9	-
ASSLRGPYTEAF	TRBV5-4	-
ASSLRTGLYGYT	TRBV5-8	-
ASSQGLRAGEQF	TRBV4-1	-
ASLDCRNEQF	TRBV12-1	-
ASSLLVGGNTEAF	TRBV5-1	-
ASNPEGGRSYEQY	TRBV28	-
ASSLGQGAGYT	TRBV13	TRBD1
ASSFGQGGTYEQY	TRBV7-6	TRBD1
ATSRGLNEQF	TRBV15	-
AWRSTGGRYEQY	TRBV30	TRBD1
ASSFRYVVNTEAF	TRBV28	-
ASSESGGGADTQY	TRBV6-1	TRBD2
ASSDSSTGTSVFNEQF	TRBV6-4	TRBD2
ASSLATSGGQHQETQY	TRBV7-9	TRBD2
ASSLDTDGYT	TRBV7-9	-
ASSQPYGRGDGTDTQY	TRBV4-1	TRBD2
ASSFSGGAEYEQY	TRBV6-2/TRBV6-3	TRBD2
ASSQGASNTEAF	TRBV3-1/TRBV3-2	-
ASSPRVQLDNEQF	TRBV9	-
ASSYEEAYGYT	TRBV6-6	-